The 8 T cell receptor beta chains reported below all come from one sample, sequenced in a study of blood T cell repertoires in COVID-19. Using immunoSEQ multiplex PCR, the repertoire was profiled, and TCRdb retains in-frame clones only, with some absent. The sample has under 300,000 clones; around nine tenths are singletons. Sequenced material: PBMCs or T cells enriched from blood (not recorded which). These receptors were obtained from a woman in her late teens or twenties who had recovered from COVID-19.

The chain is built from TRBV5-4 and TRBJ2-7; 8 bases match TRBD1. V was pared by 3 bases and J by 6 bases, with 11 bases of the junction left unmatched. Germline values: CDR1 SGHNT, CDR2 YYREEE (reference sequence). The CDR3 has 15 amino acids. The CDR3 DNA reads TGTGCCAGCAGCTACGGACAGGGCCAGTTGGGCGAGCAGTACTTC. Translating gives CASSYGQGQLGEQYF.

The chain has TRBV28 and TRBJ1-2; D gene ambiguous. The CDR3 length is 10 residues. V dropped 6 bases and J dropped 4 bases, with 3 bases sitting between them. Germline-derived CDR1 and CDR2 are MDHEN and SYDVKM. CDR3 residues: CASSSYGYTF. The CDR3, as DNA: TGTGCCAGCAGCAGCTATGGCTACACCTTC.

This clone was observed once. The gene calls are TRBV9 and TRBJ1-1; TRBD1 aligns across 7 bases. Germline CDR1 reads SGDLS; CDR2 reads YYNGEE. The trim removed 3 bases at V and 4 bases at J, leaving 18 bases unmatched. The CDR3 spans 18 residues. The CDR3 reads CASSANPTGTNLFTEAFF. CDR3 bases: TGTGCCAGCAGCGCGAACCCGACAGGGACCAACCTCTTCACTGAAGCTTTCTTT.

The gene calls are TRBV7-8 and TRBJ2-1; no clear D gene. This CDR3 has 12 residues. The ends were cut back, 5 bases at V and 5 bases at J, with 7 bases in the middle. CDR1 is SGHVS, CDR2 FQNEAQ, per germline. The CDR3 sequence is CASSPMDNEQFF. CDR3 bases: TGTGCCAGCAGCCCTATGGACAATGAGCAGTTCTTC.

V and J are TRBV10-3 and TRBJ1-4; a possible D gene is TRBD1 (6 bases). With 10 bases removed from V and 2 bases from J, the gap between germline ends came to 8 bases. The CDR3 loop spans 12 amino acids. From germline, CDR1 is ENHRY and CDR2 SYGVKD. The CDR3 DNA reads as TGTGCCACAGGGGTGACTAATGAAAAACTGTTTTTT. Translating gives CATGVTNEKLFF.

V gene TRBV6-5 combines with J gene TRBJ1-1, with D possibly matching TRBD1 (6 bases). The CDR3 totals 15 residues. V gave up 6 bases and J gave up 1 base, with 15 bases separating them. CDR1 is MNHEY, CDR2 SVGAGI, per germline. CDR3 sequence reads: CASRPGGTRNTEAFF. CDR3 DNA: TGTGCCAGCAGACCCGGGGGGACAAGGAACACTGAAGCTTTCTTT.

The chain couples TRBV28 to TRBJ2-7; TRBD2 might be the D (5 bases). Germline CDR1 MDHEN, CDR2 SYDVKM. CDR3 size: 16 residues. Trimming took 6 bases from V and 0 from J, leaving 18 bases between them. For the CDR3, the DNA is TGTGCCAGCAGCCTTACGTTGGAGCGGAGCTCCTACGAGCAGTACTTC. Encoded protein: CASSLTLERSSYEQYF.

CDR3 coding DNA: TGTGCCAGCAGTTTGGGGGCCCTCCGTACTGAAGCTTTCTTT. Its translation is CASSLGALRTEAFF. V and J are TRBV28 and TRBJ1-1, with D possibly being TRBD1 (6 bases). Germline V lookup: CDR1 MDHEN, CDR2 SYDVKM. The CDR3 is made up of 14 amino acids. Deletions cut 3 bases from V and 5 bases from J, with 13 bases between. The variable domain in full, with the rest retrieved from reference TRBV28 and TRBJ1-1, is DVKVTQSSRYLVKRTGEKVFLECVQDMDHENMFWYRQDPGLGLRLIYFSYDVKMKEKGDIPEGYSVSREKKERFSLILESASTNQTSMYLCASSLGALRTEAFFGQGTRLTVV.